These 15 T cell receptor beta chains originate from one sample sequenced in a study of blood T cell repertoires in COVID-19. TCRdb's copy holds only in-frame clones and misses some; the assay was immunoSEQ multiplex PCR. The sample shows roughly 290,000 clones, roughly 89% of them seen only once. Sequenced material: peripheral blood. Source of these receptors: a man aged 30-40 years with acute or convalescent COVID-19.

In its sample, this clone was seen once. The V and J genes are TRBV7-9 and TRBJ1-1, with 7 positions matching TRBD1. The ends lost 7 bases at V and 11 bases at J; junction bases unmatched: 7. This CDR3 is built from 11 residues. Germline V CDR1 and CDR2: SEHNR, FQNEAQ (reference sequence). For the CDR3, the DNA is TGTGCCAGCACCCCCAAGGACAGGGCTTTCTTT. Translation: CASTPKDRAFF.

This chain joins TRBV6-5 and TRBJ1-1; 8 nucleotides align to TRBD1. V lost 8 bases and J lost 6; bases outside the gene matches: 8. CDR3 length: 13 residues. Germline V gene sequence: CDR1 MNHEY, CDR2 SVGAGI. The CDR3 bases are TGTGCCAGCGATGACAGGGGTTGGGCTGAAGCTTTCTTT. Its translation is CASDDRGWAEAFF.

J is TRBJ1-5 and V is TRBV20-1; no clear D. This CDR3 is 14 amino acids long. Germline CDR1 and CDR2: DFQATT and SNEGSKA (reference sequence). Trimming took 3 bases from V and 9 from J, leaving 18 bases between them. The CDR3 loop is CSASGSGLLGPQHF. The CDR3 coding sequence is TGCAGTGCTAGTGGTTCAGGACTCCTAGGGCCCCAGCATTTT.

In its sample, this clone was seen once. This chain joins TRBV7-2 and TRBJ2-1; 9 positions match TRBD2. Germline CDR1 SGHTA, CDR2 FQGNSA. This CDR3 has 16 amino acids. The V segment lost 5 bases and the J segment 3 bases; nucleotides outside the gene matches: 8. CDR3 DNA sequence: TGTGCCAGCAGCCCTAGCGGGGCGCCCAACTACAATGAGCAGTTCTTC. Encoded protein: CASSPSGAPNYNEQFF.

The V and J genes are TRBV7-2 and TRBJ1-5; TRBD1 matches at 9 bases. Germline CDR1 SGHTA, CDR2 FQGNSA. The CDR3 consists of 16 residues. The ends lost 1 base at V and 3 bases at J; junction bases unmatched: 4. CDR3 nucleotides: TGTGCCAGCAGCTTAGAGGGACAGGGCTACAATCAGCCCCAGCATTTT. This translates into CASSLEGQGYNQPQHF. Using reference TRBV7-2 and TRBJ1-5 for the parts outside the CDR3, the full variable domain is GAGVSQSPSNKVTEKGKDVELRCDPISGHTALYWYRQSLGQGLEFLIYFQGNSAPDKSGLPSDRFSAERTGGSVSTLTIQRTQQEDSAVYLCASSLEGQGYNQPQHFGDGTRLSIL.

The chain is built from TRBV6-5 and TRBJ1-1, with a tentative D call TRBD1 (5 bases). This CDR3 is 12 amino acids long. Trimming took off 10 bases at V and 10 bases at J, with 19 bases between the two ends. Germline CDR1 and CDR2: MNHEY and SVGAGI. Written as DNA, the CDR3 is TGTGCCAACACCTGGGCAGGGCCGCCAGCTTTCTTT. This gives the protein CANTWAGPPAFF.

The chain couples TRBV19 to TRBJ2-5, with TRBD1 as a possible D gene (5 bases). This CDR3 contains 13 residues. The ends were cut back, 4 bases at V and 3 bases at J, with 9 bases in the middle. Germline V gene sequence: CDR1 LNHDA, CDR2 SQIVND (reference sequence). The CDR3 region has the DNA TGTGCCAGTAGTAACCAGGGAAAAGAGACCCAGTACTTC. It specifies CASSNQGKETQYF.

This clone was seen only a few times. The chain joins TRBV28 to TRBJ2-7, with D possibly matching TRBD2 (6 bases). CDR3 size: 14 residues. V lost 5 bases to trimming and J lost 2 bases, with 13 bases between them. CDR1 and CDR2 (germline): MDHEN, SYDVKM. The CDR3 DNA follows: TGTGCCAGCAGTCCAACTAGCTACCCCTACGAGCAGTACTTC. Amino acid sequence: CASSPTSYPYEQYF.

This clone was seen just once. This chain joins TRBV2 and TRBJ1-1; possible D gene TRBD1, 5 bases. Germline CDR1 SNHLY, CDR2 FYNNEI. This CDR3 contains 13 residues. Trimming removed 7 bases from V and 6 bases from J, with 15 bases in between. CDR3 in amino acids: CASKAKGMAEAFF. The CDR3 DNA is TGTGCCAGCAAGGCGAAGGGGATGGCTGAAGCTTTCTTT.

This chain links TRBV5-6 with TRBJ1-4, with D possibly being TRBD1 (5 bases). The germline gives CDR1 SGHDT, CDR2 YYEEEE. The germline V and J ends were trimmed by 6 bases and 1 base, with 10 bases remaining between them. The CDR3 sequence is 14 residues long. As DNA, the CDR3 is TGTGCCAGCACCCCCCAGGGAACTAATGAAAAACTGTTTTTT. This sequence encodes CASTPQGTNEKLFF.

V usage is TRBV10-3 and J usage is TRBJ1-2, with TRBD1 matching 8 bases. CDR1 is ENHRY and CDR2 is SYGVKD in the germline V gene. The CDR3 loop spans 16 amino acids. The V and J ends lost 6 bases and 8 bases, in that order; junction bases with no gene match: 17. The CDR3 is CAIRPDAGGALGGYTF. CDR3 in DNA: TGTGCCATCAGACCTGATGCAGGGGGCGCTTTAGGAGGCTACACCTTC.

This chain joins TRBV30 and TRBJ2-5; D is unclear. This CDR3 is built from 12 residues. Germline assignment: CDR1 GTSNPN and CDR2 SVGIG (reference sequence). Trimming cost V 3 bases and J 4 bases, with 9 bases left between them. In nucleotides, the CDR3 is TGTGCCTGGAGCGTGACTCGAGAGACCCAGTACTTC. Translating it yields CAWSVTRETQYF.

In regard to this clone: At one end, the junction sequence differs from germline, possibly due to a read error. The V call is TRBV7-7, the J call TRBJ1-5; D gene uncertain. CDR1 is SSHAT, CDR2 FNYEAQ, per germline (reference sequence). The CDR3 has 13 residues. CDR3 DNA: TGTGCTAGCAGCTTATCGGTTAATCAGCCCCAGCATTTT. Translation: CASSLSVNQPQHF.

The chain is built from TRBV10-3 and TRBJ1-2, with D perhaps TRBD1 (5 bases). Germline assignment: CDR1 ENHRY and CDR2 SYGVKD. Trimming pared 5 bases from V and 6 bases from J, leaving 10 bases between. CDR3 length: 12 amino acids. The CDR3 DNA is TGTGCCATCAGTTCGGGGGGTCATGGCTACACCTTC. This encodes CAISSGGHGYTF.

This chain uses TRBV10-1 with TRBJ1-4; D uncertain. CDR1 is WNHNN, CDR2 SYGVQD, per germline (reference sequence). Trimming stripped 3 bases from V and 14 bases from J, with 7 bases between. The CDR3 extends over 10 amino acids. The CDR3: CASSDGGLFF. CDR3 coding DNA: TGCGCCAGCAGTGATGGAGGCCTGTTTTTT.